A selection of T cell receptor beta chains follows, all from one sample in a study of PD-1 blockade in classical Hodgkin lymphoma. TCRdb's table, derived via immunoSEQ multiplex PCR, lists solely in-frame clones and lacks some. This sample has nearly 35,000 clones, with about 89% found just once. The sequencing input was CD4+ T cells from blood. These receptors came from a human donor with classical Hodgkin lymphoma. CDR3s include the opening cysteine and the closing phenylalanine or tryptophan. Fields, in order: clone size, V gene, D gene, J gene, CDR3 DNA, CDR3 protein. The D gene is left open where the match is weak. The size field is filled for only some rows; it gives once, few, many or a size class.

clone size: -
V gene: TRBV28
D gene: -
J gene: TRBJ2-6
CDR3 DNA: TGTGCCAGCAGTTTGTTGGGGGGCCAACTCTCTGGGGCCAACGTCCTGACTTTC
CDR3 protein: CASSLLGGQLSGANVLTF

clone size: -
V gene: TRBV5-1
D gene: TRBD1
J gene: TRBJ1-1
CDR3 DNA: TGCGCCAGCAGCTTGGGGACAGGGACCATGAACACTGAAGCTTTCTTT
CDR3 protein: CASSLGTGTMNTEAFF

clone size: -
V gene: TRBV5-1
D gene: -
J gene: TRBJ2-1
CDR3 DNA: TGCGCCAGCAGCTTGACCGGGGGTCATGAGCAGTTCTTC
CDR3 protein: CASSLTGGHEQFF

clone size: -
V gene: TRBV11-3
D gene: TRBD1
J gene: TRBJ2-3
CDR3 DNA: TGTGCCAGCAGCATCGGGACAGGGGTTGGAGATACGCAGTATTTT
CDR3 protein: CASSIGTGVGDTQYF

clone size: -
V gene: TRBV10-3
D gene: -
J gene: TRBJ2-7
CDR3 DNA: TGTGCCATCAGGGACACCTACGAGCAGTACTTC
CDR3 protein: CAIRDTYEQYF

clone size: -
V gene: TRBV7-3
D gene: -
J gene: TRBJ2-2
CDR3 DNA: TGTGCCAGCAGCTTAAACGGGTGGGGACGGCTGTTTTTT
CDR3 protein: CASSLNGWGRLFF

clone size: -
V gene: TRBV19
D gene: -
J gene: TRBJ1-2
CDR3 DNA: TGTGCCAGTAGTCCTCCGGACGGGTTTGGCTACACCTTC
CDR3 protein: CASSPPDGFGYTF

clone size: -
V gene: TRBV5-1
D gene: -
J gene: TRBJ1-1
CDR3 DNA: TGCGCCAGCAGCTTGGGTTCGAAAATGAACACTGAAGCTTTCTTT
CDR3 protein: CASSLGSKMNTEAFF

clone size: -
V gene: TRBV6-6
D gene: -
J gene: TRBJ2-2
CDR3 DNA: TGTGCCAGCAGACAAGAACTACACACCGGGGAGCTGTTTTTT
CDR3 protein: CASRQELHTGELFF

clone size: -
V gene: TRBV7-2
D gene: -
J gene: TRBJ1-3
CDR3 DNA: TGTGCCAGCAGCTTAGGTCGGGGCTCTGGAAACACCATATATTTT
CDR3 protein: CASSLGRGSGNTIYF

clone size: -
V gene: TRBV5-1
D gene: -
J gene: TRBJ1-1
CDR3 DNA: TGCGCCAGCAGCTTGGCTTCCCTCGGGACGGCAGGTTATGAAGCTTTCTTT
CDR3 protein: CASSLASLGTAGYEAFF

clone size: once
V gene: TRBV18
D gene: TRBD1
J gene: TRBJ2-6
CDR3 DNA: TGTGCCAGCTCACCACCGACAGGGAATCTTCGGCCTGGGGCCAACGTCCTGACTTTC
CDR3 protein: CASSPPTGNLRPGANVLTF

clone size: -
V gene: TRBV11-3
D gene: -
J gene: TRBJ2-1
CDR3 DNA: TGTGCCAGCAGCTCTTCGACAGACAATGAGCAGTTCTTC
CDR3 protein: CASSSSTDNEQFF

clone size: -
V gene: TRBV10-3
D gene: TRBD1
J gene: TRBJ1-2
CDR3 DNA: TGTGCCTGCGGACAGGGCCCCGGTGGCTACACCTTC
CDR3 protein: CACGQGPGGYTF

clone size: -
V gene: TRBV4-2
D gene: -
J gene: TRBJ1-2
CDR3 DNA: TGTGCCAGCAGCCCATCCCGGACGGTAAACTATGGCTACACCTTC
CDR3 protein: CASSPSRTVNYGYTF

clone size: -
V gene: TRBV5-5
D gene: TRBD1
J gene: TRBJ2-3
CDR3 DNA: TGTGCCAGCAGCTTGGTCGACAGGGGCCAGAGGGATACGCAGTATTTT
CDR3 protein: CASSLVDRGQRDTQYF

clone size: -
V gene: TRBV7-6
D gene: -
J gene: TRBJ1-4
CDR3 DNA: TGTGCCAGCAGCTTAAGTGACAGTAGGAGTGAAAAACTGTTTTTT
CDR3 protein: CASSLSDSRSEKLFF

clone size: -
V gene: TRBV30
D gene: TRBD1
J gene: TRBJ1-1
CDR3 DNA: TGTGCCTGGAGTAGACAGGGGAATGTGGGCACTGAAGCTTTCTTT
CDR3 protein: CAWSRQGNVGTEAFF

clone size: -
V gene: TRBV5-5
D gene: TRBD1
J gene: TRBJ1-4
CDR3 DNA: TGTGCCAGCAGCCTCGAGGGGGCGAAGCATGAAAAACTGTTTTTT
CDR3 protein: CASSLEGAKHEKLFF

clone size: -
V gene: TRBV5-1
D gene: -
J gene: TRBJ1-3
CDR3 DNA: TGCGCCAGCAGCTTAAGTTTTGGGATTGGAAACACCATATATTTT
CDR3 protein: CASSLSFGIGNTIYF

clone size: -
V gene: TRBV11-2
D gene: TRBD2
J gene: TRBJ2-7
CDR3 DNA: TGTGCCAGCAGCTACACCGGGACTAGCGTACACTACGAGCAGTACTTC
CDR3 protein: CASSYTGTSVHYEQYF

clone size: -
V gene: TRBV18
D gene: -
J gene: TRBJ1-6
CDR3 DNA: TGTGCCAGCTCACCAACCGGAGATGGAAATTCACCCCTCCACTTT
CDR3 protein: CASSPTGDGNSPLHF

clone size: -
V gene: TRBV29-1
D gene: -
J gene: TRBJ2-4
CDR3 DNA: TGCAGCGCGTGGGGGGCGAAAAACATTCAGTACTTC
CDR3 protein: CSAWGAKNIQYF

clone size: -
V gene: TRBV11-3
D gene: -
J gene: TRBJ2-1
CDR3 DNA: TGTGCCAGCAGCTTACGGGGGTCCTACAATGAGCAGTTCTTC
CDR3 protein: CASSLRGSYNEQFF

clone size: -
V gene: TRBV5-1
D gene: TRBD1
J gene: TRBJ2-7
CDR3 DNA: TGCGCCAGCAGCCCCGGGACAGGTTCTTCCTACGAGCAGTACTTC
CDR3 protein: CASSPGTGSSYEQYF

clone size: few
V gene: TRBV5-4
D gene: -
J gene: TRBJ1-2
CDR3 DNA: TGTGCCAGCAGCCCCGGGGGGGCTAACTATGGCTACACCTTC
CDR3 protein: CASSPGGANYGYTF

clone size: -
V gene: TRBV2
D gene: -
J gene: TRBJ2-2
CDR3 DNA: TGTGCCAGCAGTGACAGTCGGGTGGGGGAGCTGTTTTTT
CDR3 protein: CASSDSRVGELFF

clone size: -
V gene: TRBV10-3
D gene: -
J gene: TRBJ2-3
CDR3 DNA: TGTGCCATCACCGGGACCCAGATGAGGGATACGCAGTATTTT
CDR3 protein: CAITGTQMRDTQYF

clone size: -
V gene: TRBV5-6
D gene: -
J gene: TRBJ2-7
CDR3 DNA: TGTGCCAGCAGCCTTAGGGGGAGGGCAGCGTACGAGCAGTACTTC
CDR3 protein: CASSLRGRAAYEQYF

clone size: -
V gene: TRBV6-5
D gene: -
J gene: TRBJ2-7
CDR3 DNA: TGTGCCAGCAGTTACGCCCCCTACGAGCAGTACTTC
CDR3 protein: CASSYAPYEQYF

clone size: -
V gene: TRBV7-2
D gene: -
J gene: TRBJ2-5
CDR3 DNA: TGTGCCAGCAGTTACCTTACAGGGTACGAGACCCAGTACTTC
CDR3 protein: CASSYLTGYETQYF

clone size: -
V gene: TRBV28
D gene: TRBD2
J gene: TRBJ2-3
CDR3 DNA: TGTGCCAGCAGTACCGGGACTAGCGGGTTACTGAACGTTCTGTATTTT
CDR3 protein: CASSTGTSGLLNVLYF

clone size: -
V gene: TRBV6-5
D gene: -
J gene: TRBJ1-1
CDR3 DNA: TGTGCCAGCAGGAGGTTCAGGAACACTGAAGCTTTCTTT
CDR3 protein: CASRRFRNTEAFF

clone size: -
V gene: TRBV5-1
D gene: -
J gene: TRBJ2-7
CDR3 DNA: TGCGCCAGCAGCCGTGAGATTTCCTACGAGCAGTACTTC
CDR3 protein: CASSREISYEQYF

clone size: few
V gene: TRBV27
D gene: -
J gene: TRBJ1-5
CDR3 DNA: TGTGCCAGCAGGGACCCTGATCAGCCCCAGCATTTT
CDR3 protein: CASRDPDQPQHF

clone size: -
V gene: TRBV7-7
D gene: TRBD2
J gene: TRBJ2-1
CDR3 DNA: TGTGCCAGCAGCTTACTTTCTAGCGGGAGCCCCGGGACGAATGAGCAGTTCTTC
CDR3 protein: CASSLLSSGSPGTNEQFF

clone size: -
V gene: TRBV7-2
D gene: -
J gene: TRBJ1-2
CDR3 DNA: TGTGCCAGCAGTCCTGCCCAGGGGAACTATGGCTACACCTTC
CDR3 protein: CASSPAQGNYGYTF

clone size: few
V gene: TRBV6-5
D gene: -
J gene: TRBJ1-5
CDR3 DNA: TGTGCCAGCACCCCGGGAGATAATCAGCCCCAGCATTTT
CDR3 protein: CASTPGDNQPQHF

clone size: -
V gene: TRBV5-1
D gene: -
J gene: TRBJ2-2
CDR3 DNA: TGCGCCAGCAGCTCGATTACCTTGCGTTCAGGGGAGCTGTTTTTT
CDR3 protein: CASSSITLRSGELFF

clone size: few
V gene: TRBV2
D gene: -
J gene: TRBJ1-4
CDR3 DNA: TGTGCCGTCGACAGCCTTAATGAAAAACTGTTTTTT
CDR3 protein: CAVDSLNEKLFF

clone size: -
V gene: TRBV11-2
D gene: -
J gene: TRBJ1-1
CDR3 DNA: TGTGCCAGCAGCTTAGATTGGGCCGCACAGAACACTGAAGCTTTCTTT
CDR3 protein: CASSLDWAAQNTEAFF